The present T cell receptor beta chain was sequenced within a study of CD8+ T cells in alopecia areata. CDR3 length equals 14 residues. Germline loops: CDR1 GTSNPN, CDR2 SVGIG (reference sequence). V shed 3 bases, J shed 8 bases, and the junction held 13 bases outside the gene matches. Treatment noted: oral pan-JAK inhibitor, 5-10 mg twice daily. Investigators sorted PBMCs to obtain both CD4+ and CD8+ T cells. In its sample, this clone was seen a few times. Reverse transcription of extracted RNA yielded cDNA, which provided the sequencing template. The method was immunoSEQ multiplex PCR; TCRdb's version includes in-frame clones alone and lacks a portion of them. The sample lists about 140,000 clones; 80% to 90% were seen once.

This receptor was taken from a human donor with alopecia areata. The V call is TRBV30, the J call TRBJ2-7; TRBD1 matches at 7 bases. This specimen was CD8+ T cells sorted from blood, taken at week 4, from a patient treated with tofacitinib. The CDR3 here is CAWSTGTAFTQQYF. CDR3 nucleotide sequence: TGTGCCTGGAGCACCGGGACAGCCTTTACTCAGCAGTACTTC.